This T cell receptor beta chain was recovered during a study of cytomegalovirus exposure and HLA in healthy donors (dated by TCRdb to the late 2010s). Some background on the complete study: In an earlier analysis of some 550 of the donors, around 300 Gb of sequence data and 117 million unique TCR beta sequences from 150 million to 200 million T cells were reported. Roughly 300 gigabases of sequencing data and around 88 million unique TCR sequences made up an early release that covered approximately 700 HLA-typed donors. Among the roughly 400 genotyped donors, around 81% belonged to the genetic ancestry cluster associated with self-reported Caucasian donors. The study aimed to test whether signatures of past pathogen exposure could be identified by cataloging public T cell receptors. The study used immunosequencing to profile the T cell repertoires of approximately 690 subjects and linked those repertoires to cytomegalovirus serostatus. A separate validation cohort of approximately 120 different subjects was used in addition to the approximately 640-subject first cohort. High-throughput TCR immunosequencing, statistical association of individual TCRs with disease status, and machine learning were combined to predict cytomegalovirus infection status. A later analysis re-analyzed previously published TCR beta repertoires from 550 to 700 donors and added high-resolution HLA genotyping to study TCR occurrence patterns. The later analysis used no new phenotypic data to find candidate immune exposures, relying instead on TCR beta sequences and their occurrence across donors. To decide whether each TCR beta V gene segment behaved as functional or pseudogenic, an earlier analysis of some 600 of the donors relied on high-throughput TCR beta sequencing. Donor age, sex, ethnicity and CMV serostatus were collected together with the repertoire data. A later genetic analysis took genome-wide SNP genotypes for about 65% of the roughly 670 donors and used that subset as a discovery cohort. Every repertoire in the discovery cohort had been generated on one and the same sequencing platform. Class I and class II HLA loci were covered by the typing at four-digit resolution. Typing coverage varied by locus: about 620-640 donors for A, B, C, DRB1 and DQB1; about 520 for DQA1; nearly 610 for DPA1; roughly 470 for DPB1. A few DR-DQ haplotypes were treated as single units for association and clustering because of strong linkage in the cohort. Among around 400 genotyped donors of the cohort, an average of around 240,000 unique TCR beta nucleotide sequences were sequenced per donor, roughly 20% of them non-productive.

The cohort was made up of roughly 670 healthy bone marrow donors. Cohort members were all nominally healthy when sampled, although unrecorded immune exposures were likely present. The donor was CMV seronegative and was included in the group of over 300 seronegative cohort members. Each donor provided a peripheral blood sample, and peripheral blood mononuclear cells were used for TCR beta sequencing. Genomic DNA extraction from the blood cell samples was performed with the Qiagen DNeasy Blood Extraction Kit. Results the study describes overall, beyond this receptor: Several of the top co-occurrence clusters appeared to be linked to parvovirus B19, influenza, CMV and Epstein-Barr virus, according to a later analysis. According to a later genetic analysis, donors in an Asian-associated ancestry cluster had fewer N-insertions in productive TCRs than the approximately 610-donor mean. The only immune exposure information available for the cohort was CMV serostatus. The authors suggested that the approach could potentially be extended to other disease states and immunological phenotypes. A total of 150 to 200 TCR beta chains were listed by the study as associated with cytomegalovirus. Compared with equally common non-associated chains, HLA-associated TCR beta chains in a later analysis were more clonally expanded and had lower generation probabilities. Because HLA typing was missing for some donors at each locus, association tests included only the typed subset. Roughly uniform sequencing depth across donors was assumed in presence/absence analyses, although this assumption may not hold. Most CMV-associated TCR beta chains appeared to be HLA-restricted in a later analysis, and the HLA associations seemed to be driven largely by CMV exposure. In both the original and validation cohorts, the classifier was reported to diagnose cytomegalovirus status with high specificity and sensitivity. Specific HLA alleles were associated with 15,000 to 20,000 TCR beta sequences at a false discovery rate of 0.05 in a later analysis. Assigning TCR associations to individual alleles was difficult when HLA alleles, especially DR and DQ, strongly co-occurred. In vitro tests confirmed that a few of the cytomegalovirus-associated TCR beta chains recognize cytomegalovirus antigens. Some IMGT-functional V segments, including TRBV6-2 and TRBV6-3, could not be told apart with the 87-base-pair reads, so those segments were excluded. Linkage disequilibrium might explain the correlated functional status among segregating V segments, but an unknown experimental factor could not be ruled out. Across donors, most TCR sequences were observed very rarely, whereas some public TCRs were present in many individuals. A later genetic analysis associated a missense DCLRE1C variant with V-gene and J-gene trimming of TCR beta chains, and an independent cohort replicated the association. A later analysis found that TCR association rates varied across HLA loci, with DRB1 alleles showing the most associated TCRs and HLA-C alleles the fewest. In this cohort, only TCR beta chains were sequenced, and detectable features were limited by the absence of alpha or paired-chain data. Because counts were too low, roughly 18 rarely observed V segments, including chromosome 9 orphons, were left out of the earlier analysis of some 600 of the donors. A further reported finding was that TCR beta sequences accurately predicted the HLA-A and HLA-B alleles for most subjects in the first cohort. An earlier analysis of around 500 of the donors showed that most TCR beta V segments appeared in productive rearrangements either about 87% or about 30% of the time, which broadly matched IMGT annotations. A cluster of highly shared sequence variants was judged likely to be a technical artifact of the sequencing pipeline.

CDR1 and CDR2 are read off the germline V gene as ENHRY and SYGVKD. The CDR3 goes from the cysteine to the phenylalanine over 17 residues. Of all the DNA, just the CDR3 is kept, 51 bases in frame from base 1. V is trimmed back by 4 bases and J by 0 bases, and the junction contains 11 bases that no gene match accounts for. The library was obtained by the immunoSEQ multiplex PCR assay. For the multiplex PCR, a mixture combining 60 forward primers for TCR Vbeta segments and 13 reverse primers for TCR Jbeta segments was used. A multiplex PCR assay on genomic DNA amplified the CDR3 region of rearranged TCR beta genes. The Illumina HiSeq System was used to sequence the amplified TCR beta libraries as 87-base-pair reads. Regarding the original processing steps: A later analysis counted around 72 million unique TCR beta chains across the 640 or so repertoires, and roughly 10 million of these chains were shared by at least two donors. Raw reads were error-corrected and collapsed into unique sequences by a nearest-neighbor algorithm in which closely related sequences were merged to remove PCR and sequencing errors. To assign V, D and J gene segments, CDR3 sequences were aligned to IMGT reference sequences. For a sequence to be retained, at least a six-nucleotide match to both a V gene segment and a J gene segment was required. A rearrangement was called productive if the CDR3 had no stop codons and remained in frame with V and J, and every other rearrangement was called non-productive. CDR3 was defined by IMGT convention, running from the second conserved V-encoded cysteine to the conserved J-encoded phenylalanine. The earlier analysis of 587 of the donors excluded sequences that lacked an unambiguous match to a single V gene segment. An earlier analysis of 450 to 650 of the donors called V segments functional above 56.7% productive rearrangements and segregating when the between-donor standard deviation exceeded 5%. A statistical classification framework was developed to diagnose cytomegalovirus status using the catalog of TCR beta chain sequences. V and J gene assignment, in a later analysis, came from comparing TCR nucleotide sequences with IMGT/GENE-DB human TR gene sequences. A later analysis assigned CDR3 sequences and most-parsimonious VDJ recombination scenarios with the TCRdist pipeline. A later analysis defined each TCR beta chain by its CDR3 amino acid sequence plus V-gene family, and excluded reads lacking a unique V-gene family. A later analysis removed 592 highly shared, low-generation-probability nucleotide sequences to deal with suspected cross-contamination and a sequencing artifact. In a later analysis, a clonal expansion index for each public chain was calculated from normalized within-repertoire ranks of inferred template counts. Generation probabilities in a later analysis came from a VDJ recombination model fitted to out-of-frame rearrangements, and those results were checked against IGoR. Hypergeometric tests were used in a later analysis to score TCR-TCR, TCR-HLA and TCR-CMV co-occurrence, with a repertoire-size bias correction applied to the TCR pairs. To estimate false discovery rates, a later analysis permuted the HLA or CMV assignments 20 times. In a later analysis, co-occurring TCRs were grouped with DBSCAN, and TCRdist sequence similarity was added when clustering was performed within HLA-allele-positive subsets. For co-occurrence clustering, repertoires with fewer than 30,000 or more than 120,000 public chains were excluded, along with a handful of repertoires with anomalous nucleotide sharing. TCRdb retrieved this table from immuneACCESS and kept in-frame rearrangements only. Not all clones are present; in checked studies, unresolved V genes account for under half, and no reason is known for the remainder. D and trimming were read from the DNA, whereas the V and J calls and clone size are those reported in that table. This sample holds some 190,000 clones; around 77% were observed only once. The ten largest clones represent 1.9% of the sample.

About this clone itself: The antigen it recognizes is unknown. Base qualities were left out, and no much larger clone turns up one base away.

This TCR came from a woman in her twenties or thirties in good health and CMV-seronegative. Sequencing used PBMCs. In this chain, TRBV10-3 is recombined with TRBJ1-2, and TRBD1 matches 7 of the central bases. DNA sequence: TGTGCCATCAGTGTTTCGGGACAGAGGTCTCCTAACTATGGCTACACCTTC. It is translated as CAISVSGQRSPNYGYTF.